This T cell receptor beta chain was observed in a study of OX40 agonist ivuxolimab in advanced cancers. Points from the study as a whole: There were, on average, more expanded clones in CD8+ T cells than in CD4+. At 0.1 to 3.0 mg/kg and by week 6, clonal expansion occurred in CD4+ and CD8+ blood T cells.

Data came from immunoSEQ multiplex PCR; TCRdb stores just in-frame clones and leaves some out. The profile shows about 14,000 clones, about 80% of them singletons. A remark on this clone: Its antigen is unidentified.

The trim removed 0 bases at V and 5 bases at J, leaving 6 bases unmatched. Germline-derived CDR1 and CDR2 are SGHKS and YYEKEE (reference sequence). This CDR3 is 16 amino acids long. Excluded were patients having autoimmune disease history or systemic immunosuppression. This TCR was sampled from an adult with an advanced solid tumor such as melanoma, head and neck, liver or kidney cancer. The chain carries TRBV5-5 and TRBJ1-4, with TRBD1 identical over 8 bases. The sample consisted of CD4+ or CD8+ T cells sorted from blood, taken in a trial of the OX40 agonist ivuxolimab. Here the CDR3 reads CASSLGAGGRNEKLFF. CDR3 sequence (DNA): TGTGCCAGCAGCTTGGGAGCAGGGGGCAGGAATGAAAAACTGTTTTTT.